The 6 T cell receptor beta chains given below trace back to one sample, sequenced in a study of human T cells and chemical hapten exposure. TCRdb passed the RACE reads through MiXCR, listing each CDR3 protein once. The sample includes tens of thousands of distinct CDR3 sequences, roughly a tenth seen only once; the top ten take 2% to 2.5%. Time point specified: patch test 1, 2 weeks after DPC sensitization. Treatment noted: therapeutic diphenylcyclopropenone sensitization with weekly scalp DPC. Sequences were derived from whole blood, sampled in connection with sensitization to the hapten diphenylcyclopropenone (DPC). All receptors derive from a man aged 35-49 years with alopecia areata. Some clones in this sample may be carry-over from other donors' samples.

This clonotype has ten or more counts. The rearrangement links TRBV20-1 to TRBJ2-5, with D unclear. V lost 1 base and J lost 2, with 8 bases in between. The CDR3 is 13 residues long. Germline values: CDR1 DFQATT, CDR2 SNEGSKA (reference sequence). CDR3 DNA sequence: TGCAGTGCTAGAGTTCTATTTCAAGAGACCCAGTACTTC. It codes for CSARVLFQETQYF.

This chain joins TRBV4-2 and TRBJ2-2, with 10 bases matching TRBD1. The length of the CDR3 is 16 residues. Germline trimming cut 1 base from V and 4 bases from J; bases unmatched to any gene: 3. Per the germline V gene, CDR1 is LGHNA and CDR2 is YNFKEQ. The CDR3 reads CASSQGQGAITGELFF. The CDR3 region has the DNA TGTGCCAGCAGCCAAGGACAGGGGGCTATCACCGGGGAGCTGTTTTTT.

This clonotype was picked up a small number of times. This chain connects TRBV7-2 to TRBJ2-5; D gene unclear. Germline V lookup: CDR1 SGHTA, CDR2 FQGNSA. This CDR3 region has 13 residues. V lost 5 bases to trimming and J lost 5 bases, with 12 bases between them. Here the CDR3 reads CASSRLPKETQYF. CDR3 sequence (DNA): TGTGCCAGCAGCCGCCTCCCCAAGGAGACCCAGTACTTC. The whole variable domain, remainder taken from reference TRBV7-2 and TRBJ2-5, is GAGVSQSPSNKVTEKGKDVELRCDPISGHTALYWYRQSLGQGLEFLIYFQGNSAPDKSGLPSDRFSAERTGGSVSTLTIQRTQQEDSAVYLCASSRLPKETQYFGPGTRLLVL.

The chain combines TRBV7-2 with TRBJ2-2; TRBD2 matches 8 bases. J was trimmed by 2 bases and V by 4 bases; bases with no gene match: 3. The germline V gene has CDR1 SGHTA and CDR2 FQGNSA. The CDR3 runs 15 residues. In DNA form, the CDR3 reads TGTGCCAGCAGCTCCGGGAGGGTTAACACCGGGGAGCTGTTTTTT. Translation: CASSSGRVNTGELFF.

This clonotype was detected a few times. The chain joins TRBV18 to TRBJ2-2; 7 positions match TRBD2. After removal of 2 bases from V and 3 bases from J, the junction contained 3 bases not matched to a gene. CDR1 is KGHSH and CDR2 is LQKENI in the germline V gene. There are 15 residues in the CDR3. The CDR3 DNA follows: TGTGCCAGCTCACCAATTCGGGAGGACACCGGGGAGCTGTTTTTT. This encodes CASSPIREDTGELFF.

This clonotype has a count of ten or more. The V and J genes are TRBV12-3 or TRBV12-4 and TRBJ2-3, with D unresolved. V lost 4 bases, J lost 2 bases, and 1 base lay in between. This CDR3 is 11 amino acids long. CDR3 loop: CASSYTDTQYF. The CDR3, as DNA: TGTGCCAGCAGTTACACAGATACGCAGTATTTT.